These 19 T cell receptor beta chains share one sample of origin, sequenced in a study of graft-versus-host responses after intestinal transplantation. TCRdb's copy holds only in-frame clones and misses some; the assay was immunoSEQ multiplex PCR. Among more than 90,000 clones, about 93% were seen once, and the ten largest hold 0.45% to 0.6%. For these receptors, no antigen is known. The sample was unstimulated CD8+ T cells sorted from spleen or lymph node cells, taken before intestinal transplant. The receptor set was obtained from a human donor who received an intestinal transplant.

The table lists this clone with a count of one. V and J are TRBV7-2 and TRBJ1-5; unclear D gene. V shed 1 base and J shed 0 bases, with 13 bases lying between them. The CDR3 runs to 17 residues. CDR1 and CDR2 from the germline V gene are SGHTA and FQGNSA. This CDR3 is CASSLGVTPYSNQPQHF. The CDR3 DNA is TGTGCCAGCAGCTTAGGCGTGACACCATATAGCAATCAGCCCCAGCATTTT. Full variable domain (outside the CDR3, taken from reference TRBV7-2 and TRBJ1-5): GAGVSQSPSNKVTEKGKDVELRCDPISGHTALYWYRQSLGQGLEFLIYFQGNSAPDKSGLPSDRFSAERTGGSVSTLTIQRTQQEDSAVYLCASSLGVTPYSNQPQHFGDGTRLSIL.

The V and J genes are TRBV7-6 and TRBJ2-2; TRBD2 matches at 7 bases. The CDR3 loop spans 16 amino acids. CDR1 SGHVS and CDR2 FNYEAQ come from the germline V gene. V lost 1 base, J lost 7 bases, and 9 bases stayed unmatched. The DNA of the CDR3 is TGTGCCAGCAGCTTAGGTGCGGGAGTTCTCATCGGGGAGCTGTTTTTT. Translating it yields CASSLGAGVLIGELFF. Together with reference TRBV7-6 and TRBJ2-2, the CDR3 gives the full variable domain: GAGVSQSPRYKVTKRGQDVALRCDPISGHVSLYWYRQALGQGPEFLTYFNYEAQQDKSGLPNDRFSAERPEGSISTLTIQRTEQRDSAMYRCASSLGAGVLIGELFFGEGSRLTVL.

V gene TRBV19 combines with J gene TRBJ1-1; D uncertain. Germline V gives CDR1 LNHDA, CDR2 SQIVND (reference sequence). CDR3 length: 14 amino acids. The V end was cut by 1 base, the J end by 2 bases, with 8 bases between. CDR3 sequence reads: CASSIGSSNTEAFF. The CDR3 DNA reads as TGTGCCAGTAGTATAGGTAGCAGTAACACTGAAGCTTTCTTT. The full variable domain, with the rest looked up from reference TRBV19 and TRBJ1-1, is DGGITQSPKYLFRKEGQNVTLSCEQNLNHDAMYWYRQDPGQGLRLIYYSQIVNDFQKGDIAEGYSVSREKKESFPLTVTSAQKNPTAFYLCASSIGSSNTEAFFGQGTRLTVV.

The chain is built from TRBV6-6 and TRBJ2-2; tentatively, D is TRBD2 (6 bases). The germline V gene has CDR1 MNHNY and CDR2 SVGAGI (reference sequence). This CDR3 is built from 16 residues. The ends were cut back, 4 bases at V and 1 base at J, with 13 bases in the middle. The CDR3 sequence is CASSFLSGQNTGELFF. CDR3 sequence (DNA): TGTGCCAGCAGTTTCCTTAGCGGCCAGAACACCGGGGAGCTGTTTTTT.

This chain uses TRBV7-8 with TRBJ2-5; D unclear. V lost 1 base, J lost 2 bases, and 8 bases lay in between. This CDR3 has 14 amino acids. CDR1 SGHVS and CDR2 FQNEAQ come from the germline V gene. CDR3 sequence: CASSLVWLQETQYF. DNA for the CDR3: TGTGCCAGCAGCTTAGTTTGGCTTCAAGAGACCCAGTACTTC.

The table lists this clone with a count of one. This chain links TRBV27 with TRBJ2-7, with TRBD2 identical over 7 bases. From germline, CDR1 is MNHEY and CDR2 SMNVEV (reference sequence). The trim removed 6 bases at V and 1 base at J, leaving 6 bases unmatched. The CDR3 is made up of 14 amino acids. The CDR3 loop is CASSSRDYSYEQYF. In nucleotides, the CDR3 is TGTGCCAGCAGCTCCCGGGACTATTCCTACGAGCAGTACTTC.

The genes are TRBV7-9 and TRBJ2-2; TRBD2 aligns across 11 bases. This CDR3 has 19 amino acids. Germline V gene lookup returns CDR1 SEHNR and CDR2 FQNEAQ (reference sequence). With V trimmed by 4 bases and J by 0 bases, 10 bases remained unmatched. The CDR3, as DNA: TGTGCCAGCAGCTCCAGCGTAGCGGGGGGGGAAACGAACACCGGGGAGCTGTTTTTT. Amino acid sequence: CASSSSVAGGETNTGELFF.

CDR3 residues: CASSFITGKTYEQYF. The DNA for the CDR3 is TGTGCCAGCAGCTTTATTACAGGGAAGACGTACGAGCAGTACTTC. The V call is TRBV7-6, the J call TRBJ2-7, with a tentative D call TRBD1 (6 bases). Germline V gives CDR1 SGHVS, CDR2 FNYEAQ. The V end lost 3 bases, the J end lost 4 bases, and 16 bases lay between the germline ends. The CDR3 has 15 residues.

This sequence joins TRBV6-1 and TRBJ2-3; TRBD1 matches at 12 bases. Germline V gene data show CDR1 as MNHNS and CDR2 as SASEGT. The CDR3 totals 15 residues. Trimming cost V 6 bases and J 4 bases; bases outside gene matches: 5. The CDR3 reads CASSGDRGRSDTQYF. CDR3 nucleotides: TGTGCCAGCAGCGGGGACAGGGGGCGATCAGATACGCAGTATTTT.

The chain recombines TRBV19 with TRBJ2-7; 8 positions agree with TRBD2. From germline, CDR1 is LNHDA and CDR2 SQIVND (reference sequence). This CDR3 region has 14 residues. Trimming cost V 1 base and J 6 bases; bases outside gene matches: 5. The CDR3 region is CASSIAGGPGEQYF. Written as DNA, the CDR3 is TGTGCCAGTAGTATAGCGGGAGGGCCGGGCGAGCAGTACTTC.

The rearrangement joins TRBV30 to TRBJ2-1; 7 bases agree with TRBD1. V lost 0 bases to trimming and J lost 2 bases; unmatched junction nucleotides: 4. Germline loops: CDR1 GTSNPN, CDR2 SVGIG (reference sequence). The CDR3 spans 15 residues. The CDR3 is CAWSVVQGAYNEQFF. The CDR3 DNA reads TGTGCCTGGAGTGTAGTGCAGGGGGCCTACAATGAGCAGTTCTTC.

On this clone: Other nucleotide sequences in the sample specify the same CDR3. The chain carries TRBV30 and TRBJ2-5; TRBD2 might be the D (6 bases). Germline-derived CDR1 and CDR2 are GTSNPN and SVGIG (reference sequence). Trimming took 0 bases from V and 4 from J, leaving 9 bases between them. This CDR3 has 13 residues. The CDR3 sequence: CAWSVLGGETQYF. Here the CDR3 DNA reads TGTGCCTGGAGTGTCCTGGGGGGAGAGACCCAGTACTTC.

This clone was seen only once. This chain links TRBV4-1 with TRBJ1-2, with D perhaps TRBD1 (5 bases). The germline V gene has CDR1 MGHRA and CDR2 YSYEKL. Trimming took 0 bases from V and 8 from J, leaving 16 bases between them. The CDR3 runs to 15 residues. The CDR3 loop reads CASSQERMGGWGYTF. The CDR3 coding sequence is TGCGCCAGCAGCCAAGAAAGGATGGGGGGTTGGGGCTACACCTTC.

The CDR3 loop reads CASSLVPSGQEYNEQFF. The CDR3 nucleotides are TGTGCCAGCAGCTTGGTACCCTCAGGACAGGAGTACAATGAGCAGTTCTTC. This chain links TRBV5-6 with TRBJ2-1; TRBD1 matches 7 bases. The trim removed 0 bases at V and 4 bases at J, leaving 10 bases unmatched. The CDR3 length is 17 residues. Per germline, CDR1 SGHDT and CDR2 YYEEEE.

V is TRBV28 and J is TRBJ1-5; maybe TRBD1 (6 bases). The CDR3 covers 16 residues. Trimming left V 7 bases short and J 2 bases short, with 18 bases between. CDR1 MDHEN and CDR2 SYDVKM come from the germline V gene. CDR3 DNA: TGTGCCAGCACCTGGGGGGGGGCGTACGGCAATCAGCCCCAGCATTTT. Translation gives CASTWGGAYGNQPQHF.

The chain is built from TRBV2 and TRBJ2-1; TRBD1 agrees at 10 bases. Germline V CDR1 and CDR2: SNHLY, FYNNEI. The trim removed 7 bases at V and 6 bases at J, leaving 3 bases unmatched. The CDR3 runs 13 residues. The CDR3 loop is CASTGQGTNEQFF. The DNA for the CDR3 is TGTGCCAGCACGGGACAGGGGACCAATGAGCAGTTCTTC.

There are a few counts of this clone. This chain uses TRBV2 with TRBJ1-1, with 10 bases aligning to TRBD1. Unmatched junction bases numbered 8, after V lost 6 bases and J lost 7 bases. This CDR3 region has 14 residues. CDR1 is SNHLY, CDR2 FYNNEI, per germline. The CDR3 reads CASSTGQGKSEAFF. The CDR3 DNA is TGTGCCAGCAGCACGGGACAGGGGAAGAGTGAAGCTTTCTTT.

Notes on this clone: The same CDR3 can be traced to other DNA sequences in this sample. The chain employs TRBV11-2 and TRBJ2-7, with 9 positions matching TRBD1. Trimming took 5 bases from V and 4 from J; bases not matched to a gene: 3. The CDR3 has 13 residues. Germline loops: CDR1 SGHAT, CDR2 FQNNGV. The CDR3 spells CASSPGTGYEQYF. Here the CDR3 DNA reads TGTGCCAGCAGCCCCGGGACAGGGTACGAGCAGTACTTC.

The J gene is TRBJ1-1, the V gene TRBV21-1; TRBD1 is taken as the D call from the table, unchecked against the DNA. TRBV21-1 is a known pseudogene. The CDR3 covers 19 residues. The CDR3: CASSPRDRGPSSRATEAFF. The CDR3, as DNA: TGTGCCAGCAGCCCCCGGGACAGGGGCCCATCGTCCCGCGCCACTGAAGCTTTCTTT.